This T cell receptor beta chain was recorded in a study of tumor-infiltrating lymphocytes in primary liver carcinoma. CDR3 size: 16 residues. Regarding the study as a whole: It was tumor-adjacent and tumor-blood pairs that overlapped less than tumor region pairs did.

Comment on this clonotype: The target antigen is unknown. The junction departs from germline at one end; a sequencing error may be responsible.

Co-extracted RNA and DNA came from approximately 20-30 mg of unsorted bulk tissue. Starting material of roughly 550 ng total RNA yielded TCR beta cDNA via a constant-region primer. Libraries of TCR beta came from three nested multiplex PCR rounds with slightly modified ARM-PCR. The first two PCR rounds used TRBV1-TRBV30 primers with a Cbeta primer, roughly 10 cycles each. TCRdb passed the multiplex PCR reads through MiXCR, listing each CDR3 protein once. Among roughly 32,000 distinct CDR3 sequences, 60% to 85% were seen once, and the ten largest hold over 30%. The sequencing sample was made of liver tumor tissue from sampling region 5. Indicated subset: tumor region T5, tumor centre. This receptor was taken from a man aged 40-49 years with primary liver carcinoma and hepatitis B virus infection. V is TRBV12-3 or TRBV12-4 and J is TRBJ2-1, with 7 bases aligning to TRBD1. The CDR3 region is CAISFRTGVSYNEQFF. The CDR3 bases are TGTGCCATCAGTTTTCGGACAGGAGTCTCCTACAATGAGCAGTTCTTC.